This T cell receptor beta chain was sequenced during a study of T cell responses to AZD1222 COVID-19 vaccine (dated by TCRdb to the early 2020s). With respect to the entire study: A total of just over 230 trial participants underwent TCR sequencing, of whom 207 had received two doses of AZD1222 and some 25 had received two doses of the MenACWY control vaccine. Trial participants were enrolled by age into subgroups of 18-55, 56-69 and 70-plus years, and around 140, 26 and 57 TCR-sequenced participants, respectively, were included in these subgroups.

This sample's time point label indicates: baseline before first vaccination. Samples from vaccinated people were obtained from the UK trials COV001 and COV002, which included a single-blind randomized controlled phase 2/3 trial of AZD1222 (ChAdOx1 nCoV-19) in healthy adults. Trial participant PBMC samples were collected at day 0 and day 28 after the second dose for TCRbeta chain sequencing. The full study reports these points: The vaccine-associated CD4 TCRs covered the entire spike protein, and the dominant responses fell in regions 160-218 and 743-854. After two AZD1222 doses, both the breadth and the depth of spike-specific TCRs were significantly higher than at day 0 and than in MenACWY recipients. Because no samples from the day 14 peak response were available, repertoires could be characterized only after the peak T cell response. Reportedly, close to half of the unique spike-specific TCRs recognized epitopes lying outside the regions that are mutated in the B.1.351 and B.1.1.7 variants. In the small 56-69-year group, the increase in depth fell short of significance, most likely because of low power. Most participants were white British and females outnumbered males, and the authors suggested that clonal diversity may have been underestimated. Conclusions about previously exposed vaccinees are limited, since just six AZD1222 recipients were seropositive for SARS-CoV-2 at baseline.

The CDR3 regions of human TCRbeta chains were subjected to immunosequencing. In the paper's pipeline: TCRs in the repertoires were matched against a reference library of SARS-CoV-2-specific TCRs that had been generated with the MIRA antigen-specificity platform. Breadth meant the fraction of unique TCRs that were SARS-CoV-2-associated, whereas depth meant the fraction of total T cells that were SARS-CoV-2-associated. Using the MIRA data, every spike-specific TCR was mapped to the spike region that the TCR reacted to and assigned to either a CD4 or a CD8 class. Log10-transformed breadth and depth values were compared by one-way ANOVA with Sidak's multiple comparisons tests. TCRdb limited this immuneACCESS table to in-frame rearrangements with V and J called. A share of clones is missing; checked studies link under half to unresolved V genes, and the rest is unexplained. The D gene and trimming were derived from the DNA, and the V and J assignments and clone size from that table. The data table for this sample lists over 130,000 clones. About 2.2% of the sample belongs to the ten largest clones.

The CDR3 spans 19 residues, from the cysteine through the phenylalanine. CDR3 DNA is the only sequence kept; it has 57 bases, read in frame from the first base. A word on this clone: Its antigen specificity is not known.

The sample comprised peripheral blood. This TCR was recovered from an adult in good health. The chain links TRBV21-1 with TRBJ1-1. TRBV21-1 corresponds to a pseudogene. The DNA is TGTGCCAGCAGCAAAGAGGGGGGCGGGGTCAGGTTCGCGGACACTGAAGCTTTCTTT. It codes for CASSKEGGGVRFADTEAFF.